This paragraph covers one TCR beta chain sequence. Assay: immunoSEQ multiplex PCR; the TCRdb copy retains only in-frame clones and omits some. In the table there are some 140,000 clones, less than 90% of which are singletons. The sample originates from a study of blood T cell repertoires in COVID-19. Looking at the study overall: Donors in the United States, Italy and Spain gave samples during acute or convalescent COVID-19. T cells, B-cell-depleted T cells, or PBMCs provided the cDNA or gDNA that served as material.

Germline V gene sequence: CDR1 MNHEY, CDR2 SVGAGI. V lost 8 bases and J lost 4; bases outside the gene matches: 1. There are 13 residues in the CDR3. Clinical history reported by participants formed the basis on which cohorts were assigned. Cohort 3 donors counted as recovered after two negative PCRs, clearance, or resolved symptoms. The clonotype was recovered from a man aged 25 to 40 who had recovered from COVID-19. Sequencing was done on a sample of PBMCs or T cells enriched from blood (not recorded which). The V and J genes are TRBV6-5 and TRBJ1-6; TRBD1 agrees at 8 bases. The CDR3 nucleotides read TGTGCCAGCCGGACAGGGTATAATTCACCCCTCCACTTT. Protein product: CASRTGYNSPLHF.